This passage covers 27 T cell receptor beta chains from one sample sequenced in a study of CD8 T cells in Susac syndrome. Reverse transcription of roughly 0.45 to 1 ug RNA used random hexamers. TCRdb re-analysed the immunoSEQ multiplex PCR reads in MiXCR, keeping a single row per CDR3 protein. The sample holds about 210,000 distinct CDR3 sequences; 95% are singletons and the top ten take about 0.091%. The sample consisted of CD4+ T cells from PBMCs. The receptors derive from a human donor with multiple sclerosis.

This chain links TRBV7-2 with TRBJ2-3; possible D gene TRBD2, 5 bases. Germline V lookup: CDR1 SGHTA, CDR2 FQGNSA. There are 16 residues in the CDR3. V was shortened by 4 bases and J by 4 bases, with 18 bases between the two germline ends. As DNA, the CDR3 is TGTGCCAGCAGCTCCCCCCCGTCGGGAATGGCAGATACGCAGTATTTT. Translated, it gives CASSSPPSGMADTQYF.

This clonotype was seen just once. CDR3 DNA sequence: TGTGCCAGCAGTTTGCCTGGGGGCTATGGCTACACCTTC. The encoded protein is CASSLPGGYGYTF. The V call is TRBV25-1, the J call TRBJ1-2, with a possible D match to TRBD1 (5 bases). Germline-derived CDR1 and CDR2 are MGHDK and SYGVNS. V lost 5 bases to trimming and J lost 4 bases, with 11 bases between them. CDR3 size: 13 residues.

The chain links TRBV29-1 to TRBJ2-1; 11 bases map to TRBD2. The CDR3 has 14 residues. Germline V CDR1 and CDR2: SQVTM, ANQGSEA. Trimming took 6 bases from V and 6 from J; bases not matched to a gene: 7. The CDR3 DNA reads as TGCAGCGTAGCCACTAGCGGGAGTCTCAATGAGCAGTTCTTC. Its translation is CSVATSGSLNEQFF.

This chain joins TRBV14 and TRBJ2-7; 9 nucleotides align to TRBD1. The V gene's germline CDR1 is SGHDN and CDR2 FVKESK. The CDR3 has 18 residues. The V and J ends lost 9 bases and 7 bases, in that order; junction bases with no gene match: 25. This CDR3 reads CARRTQGACSKDGVEQYF. As DNA, the CDR3 is TGTGCCAGAAGGACACAGGGGGCCTGTTCGAAAGATGGTGTTGAGCAGTACTTC.

The chain has TRBV20-1 and TRBJ2-1; the D is unclear. CDR3 length: 14 residues. The germline V gene encodes CDR1 DFQATT and CDR2 SNEGSKA (reference sequence). V lost 3 bases and J lost 0, with 9 bases in between. The CDR3 DNA is TGCAGTGCTAGCCCCCCGAGCTCCTACAATGAGCAGTTCTTC. Protein sequence: CSASPPSSYNEQFF.

V usage is TRBV18 and J usage is TRBJ1-1; D not certain. In germline, CDR1 is KGHSH, CDR2 LQKENI. The CDR3 spans 15 residues. The germline V and J ends were trimmed by 3 bases and 4 bases, with 15 bases remaining between them. CDR3 DNA: TGTGCCAGCTCACCTCGGAGGGAGATAGGCACTGAAGCTTTCTTT. Protein sequence: CASSPRREIGTEAFF. Supplemented by reference TRBV18 and TRBJ1-1, the full variable domain reads NAGVMQNPRHLVRRRGQEARLRCSPMKGHSHVYWYRQLPEEGLKFMVYLQKENIIDESGMPKERFSAEFPKEGPSILRIQQVVRGDSAAYFCASSPRREIGTEAFFGQGTRLTVV.

The V gene is TRBV20-1, the J gene TRBJ2-7; D is possibly TRBD1 or TRBD2 (5 bases each). CDR3 size: 13 residues. V dropped 3 bases and J dropped 1 base, with 10 bases sitting between them. Germline CDR1 DFQATT, CDR2 SNEGSKA (reference sequence). The CDR3 protein is CSASGTLSYEQYF. CDR3 DNA sequence: TGCAGTGCTAGTGGGACGCTTTCCTACGAGCAGTACTTC.

The rearrangement links TRBV7-9 to TRBJ2-3; D ambiguous. The V end lost 6 bases, the J end lost 4 bases, and 8 bases lay between the germline ends. This CDR3 spans 12 amino acids. Per the germline V gene, CDR1 is SEHNR and CDR2 is FQNEAQ (reference sequence). In nucleotides, the CDR3 is TGTGCCAGCAGACCTCGTCCAGATACGCAGTATTTT. This sequence encodes CASRPRPDTQYF.

The V call is TRBV3-1, the J call TRBJ2-7, with 10 bases aligning to TRBD2. Unmatched junction bases numbered 7, after V lost 6 bases and J lost 2 bases. The CDR3 is 15 amino acids. The germline V gene encodes CDR1 LGHDT and CDR2 YNNKEL (reference sequence). CDR3 sequence (DNA): TGTGCCAGCAGACGGACTAGCGGAGAGGCCTACGAGCAGTACTTC. Translation: CASRRTSGEAYEQYF.

This chain connects TRBV28 to TRBJ2-2; 14 bases fit TRBD2. This CDR3 has 16 amino acids. V lost 7 bases, J lost 6 bases, and 7 bases stayed unmatched. The germline CDR1 and CDR2 sequences are MDHEN and SYDVKM. The CDR3 loop is CASNPPGLAGAGELFF. Written as DNA, the CDR3 is TGTGCCAGCAATCCACCGGGACTAGCGGGAGCCGGGGAGCTGTTTTTT. Complete variable domain (other parts from reference TRBV28 and TRBJ2-2): DVKVTQSSRYLVKRTGEKVFLECVQDMDHENMFWYRQDPGLGLRLIYFSYDVKMKEKGDIPEGYSVSREKKERFSLILESASTNQTSMYLCASNPPGLAGAGELFFGEGSRLTVL.

V is TRBV12-3 or TRBV12-4 and J is TRBJ1-2; D possibly corresponds to TRBD1 (5 bases). The CDR3 has 15 residues. V was pared by 5 bases and J by 5 bases, with 18 bases between. DNA for the CDR3: TGTGCCAGCAGTCCCCGGGGCCGACTGGGTTATGGCTACACCTTC. It translates to CASSPRGRLGYGYTF.

This clonotype was seen once. The rearrangement joins TRBV29-1 to TRBJ2-1; 8 bases line up with TRBD2. J gave up 9 bases and V 7 bases, and 14 bases lay outside the gene matches. CDR3 length: 14 amino acids. Germline CDR1 reads SQVTM; CDR2 reads ANQGSEA. CDR3 residues: CSAGPGTRSGEQFF. CDR3 sequence (DNA): TGCAGCGCAGGTCCCGGGACTAGGAGTGGTGAGCAGTTCTTC.

For the CDR3, the DNA is TGCGCCAGCAGCTTGGTGCCGTGGGGGGAAGCTTTCTTT. Translated: CASSLVPWGEAFF. The chain joins TRBV5-1 to TRBJ1-1; D is possibly TRBD1 (5 bases). Trimming shortened V by 0 bases and J by 8 bases, and 11 bases separated the two germline ends. Germline CDR1 and CDR2: SGHRS and YFSETQ. This CDR3 spans 13 amino acids.

The rearrangement links TRBV5-1 to TRBJ2-5, with 10 nucleotides matching TRBD1. There are 18 residues in the CDR3. Germline trimming cut 3 bases from V and 6 bases from J; bases unmatched to any gene: 17. CDR1 and CDR2 (germline): SGHRS, YFSETQ. CDR3 in amino acids: CASSYAGTGELVAKTQYF. DNA for the CDR3: TGCGCCAGCAGCTACGCCGGGACAGGGGAGTTAGTAGCTAAGACCCAGTACTTC.

The chain combines TRBV20-1 with TRBJ1-1, with D hard to call. The germline V gene encodes CDR1 DFQATT and CDR2 SNEGSKA (reference sequence). The length of the CDR3 is 11 residues. V was clipped by 5 bases and J by 4 bases, with 8 bases between them. The CDR3 loop reads CSAVFSTEAFF. CDR3 DNA sequence: TGCAGTGCTGTGTTCAGCACTGAAGCTTTCTTT.

The rearrangement joins TRBV9 to TRBJ2-3; no firm D call. Germline V CDR1 and CDR2: SGDLS, YYNGEE. V was trimmed by 4 bases and J by 4 bases, leaving 7 bases between them. CDR3 length: 12 amino acids. CDR3 in amino acids: CASSIPADTQYF. The CDR3 DNA reads as TGTGCCAGCAGCATTCCCGCAGATACGCAGTATTTT.

CDR3 sequence (DNA): TGCGCCAGCAGCTTTGGAGACGGGCCCCGCTACGAGCAGTACTTC. The encoded protein is CASSFGDGPRYEQYF. This chain uses TRBV5-1 with TRBJ2-7; D unclear. Trimming took 2 bases from V and 3 from J, leaving 15 bases between them. Germline lookup yields CDR1 SGHRS and CDR2 YFSETQ. The CDR3 has 15 amino acids.

The J gene is TRBJ1-1, the V gene TRBV30; D possibly corresponds to TRBD1 (6 bases). The CDR3 is 12 residues long. Trimming shortened V by 2 bases and J by 8 bases, and 12 bases separated the two germline ends. CDR1 is GTSNPN, CDR2 SVGIG, per germline (reference sequence). DNA for the CDR3: TGTGCCTGGAGTATCGGGGGCACGGAAGCTTTCTTT. As protein: CAWSIGGTEAFF.

This clonotype was counted once. The chain couples TRBV6-6 to TRBJ2-7; D is unclear. Per germline, CDR1 MNHNY and CDR2 SVGAGI (reference sequence). V dropped 8 bases and J dropped 2 bases, with 7 bases sitting between them. The CDR3 extends over 11 amino acids. The CDR3, as DNA: TGTGCCAGCGCATTGACCTACGAGCAGTACTTC. Translated: CASALTYEQYF.

This rearrangement joins TRBV7-9 to TRBJ2-7; D is uncertain. CDR3 size: 11 residues. Germline lookup yields CDR1 SEHNR and CDR2 FQNEAQ (reference sequence). The V gene lost 1 base and the J gene lost 6 bases, with 4 bases spanning the gap. CDR3 amino acids: CASSLVSEQYF. DNA for the CDR3: TGTGCCAGCAGCTTAGTAAGCGAGCAGTACTTC.

The chain is built from TRBV12-3 or TRBV12-4 and TRBJ2-4; either TRBD1 or TRBD2 may fit D (5 bases each). V was shortened by 7 bases and J by 8 bases, with 15 bases between the two germline ends. This CDR3 comprises 13 residues. The CDR3 nucleotides read TGTGCCAGCATGGGTGGGGACGGGTACATTCAGTACTTC. The encoded protein is CASMGGDGYIQYF.

V is TRBV29-1 and J is TRBJ1-2, with D possibly matching TRBD1 (5 bases). Germline V gene sequence: CDR1 SQVTM, CDR2 ANQGSEA. The CDR3 has 12 amino acids. Between the trimmed V and J ends, which lost 6 bases and 6 bases, there was a span of 14 bases. In DNA form, the CDR3 reads TGCAGCGTGGGGGATGGGTCCAATGGCTACACCTTC. It translates to CSVGDGSNGYTF.

The gene calls are TRBV29-1 and TRBJ2-3; D is undetermined. In germline, CDR1 is SQVTM, CDR2 ANQGSEA. This CDR3 is 17 amino acids long. The V end was cut by 6 bases, the J end by 0 bases, with 22 bases between. The CDR3 sequence is CSVTHTRWGSSTDTQYF. DNA for the CDR3: TGCAGCGTCACACACACGAGGTGGGGTTCTAGCACAGATACGCAGTATTTT.

The chain uses TRBV29-1 and TRBJ2-1; 11 bases align to TRBD2. The CDR3 is 16 residues long. V lost 6 bases and J lost 3; bases outside the gene matches: 10. Germline V gene lookup returns CDR1 SQVTM and CDR2 ANQGSEA. The CDR3 DNA sequence: TGCAGCGTGGGAAGACTAGCGGGGAAGCGCTACAATGAGCAGTTCTTC. Its protein product is CSVGRLAGKRYNEQFF.

The V gene is TRBV2, the J gene TRBJ2-7, with TRBD1 identical over 7 bases. Germline V gene data show CDR1 as SNHLY and CDR2 as FYNNEI. There are 16 residues in the CDR3. V lost 6 bases and J lost 2; bases outside the gene matches: 13. In DNA form, the CDR3 reads TGTGCCAGCAGGATCATTGGGACAGCGATTACCTACGAGCAGTACTTC. It encodes CASRIIGTAITYEQYF. The full variable domain, rest sourced from reference TRBV2 and TRBJ2-7, is EPEVTQTPSHQVTQMGQEVILRCVPISNHLYFYWYRQILGQKVEFLVSFYNNEISEKSEIFDDQFSVERPDGSNFTLKIRSTKLEDSAMYFCASRIIGTAITYEQYFGPGTRLTVT.

This clonotype has just a few counts. V and J are TRBV27 and TRBJ2-7; tentatively, D is TRBD2 (5 bases). Per the germline V gene, CDR1 is MNHEY and CDR2 is SMNVEV (reference sequence). CDR3 length: 12 residues. The V end was cut by 5 bases, the J end by 6 bases, with 11 bases between. CDR3 bases: TGTGCCAGCAGTCCCCCCCGGGGCGAGCAGTACTTC. Its translation is CASSPPRGEQYF.

This sequence joins TRBV20-1 and TRBJ1-2; TRBD1 is a possible D gene (6 bases). This CDR3 contains 14 residues. Trimming stripped 6 bases from V and 1 base from J, with 15 bases between. Germline V gene lookup returns CDR1 DFQATT and CDR2 SNEGSKA (reference sequence). CDR3 residues: CSAIDRTSNYGYTF. In DNA form, the CDR3 reads TGCAGTGCCATCGACAGGACAAGTAACTATGGCTACACCTTC.